This TCR beta chain was sequenced in a study of blood T cell repertoires in COVID-19. The ends lost 7 bases at V and 8 bases at J; junction bases unmatched: 22. The CDR3 is made up of 17 amino acids. The V gene's germline CDR1 is LNHDA and CDR2 SQIVND (reference sequence). Clones were sequenced by immunoSEQ multiplex PCR, and TCRdb holds only the in-frame ones, with some missing. The repertoire consists of about 21,000 clones, with roughly 90% occurring once and the leading ten covering about 20%. This sequence was found in a man between 65 and 80 years old with active COVID-19. The sequenced sample was peripheral blood. This chain links TRBV19 with TRBJ1-2, with 7 bases lining up with TRBD1. For the CDR3, the DNA is TGTGCCAGTACTACTCTACTAGGGGGCGGACCGGCAGGAGGCTACACCTTC. It specifies CASTTLLGGGPAGGYTF. Supplemented by reference TRBV19 and TRBJ1-2, the full variable domain reads DGGITQSPKYLFRKEGQNVTLSCEQNLNHDAMYWYRQDPGQGLRLIYYSQIVNDFQKGDIAEGYSVSREKKESFPLTVTSAQKNPTAFYLCASTTLLGGGPAGGYTFGSGTRLTVV.